Here is one T cell receptor beta chain with its context. There is no known antigen for this receptor. No qualities accompany the bases; no much larger clone lies one base away. The germline V gene provides CDR1 MGHDK and CDR2 SYGVNS. The CDR3 goes from the cysteine to the phenylalanine over 13 residues. Only CDR3 DNA remains: 39 bases, in frame from the first base. V and J lose 8 bases and 8 bases, and a span of 16 bases separates them. This sample was taken from a study of blood T cell repertoires in COVID-19 (dated by TCRdb to the early 2020s). Regarding the research as a whole: Samples covering the acute and convalescent phases of COVID-19 were provided by collaborators in the United States, Italy and Spain. The prospective study material was composed of cDNA or gDNA derived from T cells, B-cell-depleted T cells, or PBMCs. Subjects who had been exposed to COVID-19, were actively infected with it, or had recovered from it provided the deeply sampled blood TCRbeta repertoires that made up the dataset. The repertoires were made available in a free public database intended to serve as a resource for research on the immune response to SARS-CoV-2. The samples were drawn from the first 160 participants of the ongoing ImmuneRACE study and from 950 to 1,500 subjects provided by 6 global collaborators. A de-identified subject ID, COVID-19 status, age in years and sex were almost always included in the sample metadata. Where HLA class I and class II types were available, the types were taken from metadata supplied by the sample provider, not from assay-based typing. Results the study describes overall, beyond this receptor: How much clinical and demographic metadata was included differed by source and by participant, and the metadata was provided uncurated.

In the prospective study, participants were about 18 to 90 years old, resided in fewer than 25 geographic areas of the United States, and were enrolled through a virtual design. To assign participants to cohorts, the prospective study relied on clinical history that participants themselves reported in a screening survey and a study questionnaire. ImmuneRACE Cohort 3 recovered participants were defined by two consecutive negative NP/OP PCR tests, healthcare professional clearance, or symptom resolution. In the prospective study, whole blood, serum and a nasopharyngeal or oropharyngeal swab were collected from each participant by mobile phlebotomists. Over a roughly 2-month period, participants in the prospective study had the option of providing additional blood draws and questionnaires. Prospective study blood samples were shipped either frozen or at room temperature before DNA extraction. TCRbeta CDR3 regions were amplified from genomic DNA using the immunoSEQ Assay, a bias-controlled multiplex PCR. For the original study's pipeline: Nucleated cell counts per sample were estimated from amplification of reference gene primers within the assay. Sequence reads were collapsed and filtered to measure the absolute abundance of every unique TCRbeta CDR3 rearrangement. For each sample, productive Simpson clonality was calculated by taking the square root of Simpson's diversity index across productive rearrangements. TCRdb took over this immuneACCESS table, retaining in-frame rearrangements with V and J assigned. Such tables are incomplete; in checked studies, under half of the missing clones stem from an unresolved V gene, and the remainder is unexplained. V, J and clone size are taken as reported in that table, and D and trimming were inferred from the DNA itself. Present in this sample are more than 250,000 clones, approximately 87% of which were seen just once. Clones ranked in the top ten supply roughly 5.3% of the sample.

This TCR derives from a young woman who had recovered from COVID-19. This chain joins TRBV25-1 to TRBJ2-1; TRBD1 is a weak D gene call, 6 bases matching. Sequences were obtained from PBMCs or T cells enriched from blood (not recorded which). CDR3 sequence: CASRLTGRDEQFF. The DNA sequence reads TGTGCCAGCCGTCTCACAGGGCGGGATGAGCAGTTCTTC.